These 21 T cell receptor beta chains were all obtained from the same sample, sequenced in a study of blood T cell repertoires in COVID-19. Profiled with immunoSEQ multiplex PCR; TCRdb holds only in-frame clones, not every one. This table has about 130,000 clones, about four fifths appearing once. The sample taken for sequencing was peripheral blood. All receptors come from a man aged 60 to 75 with acute or convalescent COVID-19.

V is TRBV19 and J is TRBJ2-3, with D tentatively TRBD2 (6 bases). The length of the CDR3 is 14 residues. Deletions cut 7 bases from V and 4 bases from J, with 15 bases between. CDR1 and CDR2 from the germline V gene are LNHDA and SQIVND (reference sequence). CDR3 protein: CASTSGAGADTQYF. The CDR3 DNA is TGTGCCAGTACCTCCGGAGCGGGCGCAGATACGCAGTATTTT.

This clone appeared a few times. The chain couples TRBV19 to TRBJ2-1; perhaps TRBD2 as D (6 bases). CDR1 LNHDA and CDR2 SQIVND come from the germline V gene (reference sequence). Deletions cut 1 base from V and 5 bases from J, with 9 bases between. CDR3 length: 14 residues. The CDR3 sequence: CASSIVAGNNEQFF. The CDR3 nucleotides are TGTGCCAGTAGTATAGTGGCGGGGAACAATGAGCAGTTCTTC.

The rearrangement links TRBV29-1 to TRBJ1-1; D might be TRBD1 (6 bases). The CDR3 has 12 residues. The germline CDR1 and CDR2 sequences are SQVTM and ANQGSEA. The V end lost 5 bases, the J end lost 1 base, and 8 bases lay between the germline ends. CDR3 coding DNA: TGCAGCGTTTCCAGGGGGAACACTGAAGCTTTCTTT. It specifies CSVSRGNTEAFF.

This clone was found a few times. This chain connects TRBV9 to TRBJ1-5, with D possibly TRBD1 on 5 matching bases. Germline V lookup: CDR1 SGDLS, CDR2 YYNGEE. CDR3 length equals 15 residues. V gave up 0 bases and J gave up 5 bases, with 12 bases separating them. In DNA, the CDR3 is TGTGCCAGCAGCGTAGACGGGGGGAATTATCAGCCCCAGCATTTT. This translates into CASSVDGGNYQPQHF.

The gene calls are TRBV29-1 and TRBJ2-7; a possible D gene is TRBD1 (6 bases). The CDR3 is made up of 16 amino acids. Germline values: CDR1 SQVTM, CDR2 ANQGSEA. Trimming removed 4 bases at V and 5 bases at J, with 24 bases between. The DNA of the CDR3 is TGCAGCGTTGGAGGTCCAGGGGTGAGGGCCGGTAACGAGCAGTACTTC. As protein: CSVGGPGVRAGNEQYF.

Only one count was recorded for this clone. This chain joins TRBV18 and TRBJ2-5; D not resolved. Germline values: CDR1 KGHSH, CDR2 LQKENI. The CDR3 covers 13 residues. The germline V and J ends were trimmed by 3 bases and 5 bases, with 10 bases remaining between them. The CDR3 DNA reads TGTGCCAGCTCACCGTCGGTGTGGGAGACCCAGTACTTC. Its protein is CASSPSVWETQYF.

Many counts were recorded for this clone. The rearrangement links TRBV6-4 to TRBJ2-3; D possibly corresponds to TRBD2 (5 bases). The CDR3 runs 14 residues. Deletions cut 0 bases from V and 4 bases from J, with 8 bases between. Per germline, CDR1 MRHNA and CDR2 SNTAGT. The CDR3 sequence is CASSDSTGSDTQYF. CDR3 DNA: TGTGCCAGCAGTGACTCGACGGGGTCAGATACGCAGTATTTT.

The V gene is TRBV3-1 (or the pseudogene TRBV3-2), the J gene TRBJ2-7; unclear D gene. V lost 1 base, J lost 2 bases, and 9 bases lay in between. Germline CDR1 and CDR2: LGHDT and YNNKEL (reference sequence). The CDR3 consists of 14 residues. The CDR3 is CASSQANGPYEQYF. In DNA form, the CDR3 reads TGTGCCAGCAGCCAAGCGAACGGTCCCTACGAGCAGTACTTC.

V usage is TRBV6-5 and J usage is TRBJ2-7; 8 bases are shared with TRBD2. Unmatched junction bases numbered 13, after V lost 6 bases and J lost 6 bases. This CDR3 is built from 15 residues. The germline V gene encodes CDR1 MNHEY and CDR2 SVGAGI. This CDR3 is CASSQRGGTKGEQYF. CDR3 DNA: TGTGCCAGCAGCCAACGGGGGGGGACTAAGGGCGAGCAGTACTTC.

This clone was seen only once. This sequence joins TRBV5-4 and TRBJ1-1, with a weak D call TRBD1 (5 bases). V was cut by 2 bases and J by 3 bases, with 8 bases left in between. Germline V CDR1 and CDR2: SGHNT, YYREEE (reference sequence). The CDR3 runs 13 residues. The CDR3 nucleotides are TGTGCCAGCAGCTTCAGCAGGGACACTGAAGCTTTCTTT. Its protein is CASSFSRDTEAFF.

The chain joins TRBV28 to TRBJ2-2; the match to TRBD1 covers 7 bases. The CDR3 runs to 16 residues. Germline CDR1 reads MDHEN; CDR2 reads SYDVKM. With 1 base clipped from V and 4 bases from J, the junction kept 6 bases outside the gene matches. CDR3 in amino acids: CASSLLVGQTTGELFF. The CDR3 DNA reads TGTGCCAGCAGTTTATTGGTGGGACAGACCACCGGGGAGCTGTTTTTT.

The V call is TRBV6-5, the J call TRBJ2-2, with TRBD2 matching 7 bases. The ends lost 2 bases at V and 1 base at J; junction bases unmatched: 1. This CDR3 region has 15 residues. Germline assignment: CDR1 MNHEY and CDR2 SVGAGI. The CDR3 is CASSYGGGNTGELFF. CDR3 nucleotide sequence: TGTGCCAGCAGTTACGGCGGGGGGAACACCGGGGAGCTGTTTTTT.

The genes are TRBV4-2 and TRBJ1-3, with 8 bases matching TRBD1. This CDR3 spans 18 amino acids. The ends lost 2 bases at V and 1 base at J; junction bases unmatched: 10. Germline V gives CDR1 LGHNA, CDR2 YNFKEQ. The CDR3 sequence: CASSQYIPDRVSGNTIYF. CDR3 DNA sequence: TGTGCCAGCAGCCAATACATACCGGACAGGGTGTCTGGAAACACCATATATTTT.

The V gene is TRBV5-1, the J gene TRBJ2-6; tentative D call: TRBD2 (6 bases). The CDR3 length is 16 residues. The V gene's germline CDR1 is SGHRS and CDR2 YFSETQ. V dropped 3 bases and J dropped 2 bases, with 12 bases sitting between them. The CDR3 nucleotides read TGCGCCAGCAGCTGGGGGGTTAGTCCTGGGGCCAACGTCCTGACTTTC. Protein product: CASSWGVSPGANVLTF.

The chain employs TRBV5-1 and TRBJ2-3; 12 bases line up with TRBD2. The CDR3 runs 14 residues. CDR1 is SGHRS, CDR2 YFSETQ, per germline. With V trimmed by 8 bases and J by 2 bases, 3 bases remained unmatched. DNA for the CDR3: TGCGCCAGTAGACTAGCGGGAGACACAGATACGCAGTATTTT. This gives the protein CASRLAGDTDTQYF.

The genes are TRBV7-8 and TRBJ2-3; D is uncertain. The V end was cut by 5 bases, the J end by 0 bases, with 18 bases between. CDR1 is SGHVS, CDR2 FQNEAQ, per germline. This CDR3 is built from 17 residues. The CDR3 DNA sequence: TGTGCCAGCAGCACACGAGGCCAGCGCCTGAGCACAGATACGCAGTATTTT. Its protein is CASSTRGQRLSTDTQYF.

The gene calls are TRBV2 and TRBJ2-2, with D possibly TRBD1 on 8 matching bases. Germline V gene data show CDR1 as SNHLY and CDR2 as FYNNEI. Trimming took off 2 bases at V and 6 bases at J, with 13 bases between the two ends. CDR3 length equals 15 residues. The CDR3 bases are TGTGCCAGCAGTGAAAACAGGGGGGGGTCCGGGGAGCTGTTTTTT. Translation gives CASSENRGGSGELFF.

This clone was recorded once. The V and J genes are TRBV19 and TRBJ2-7; 8 bases match TRBD2. The CDR3 contains 16 residues. Losses at the gene ends were 8 bases for V and 3 bases for J; bases not matched to a gene: 15. Per the germline V gene, CDR1 is LNHDA and CDR2 is SQIVND (reference sequence). Here the CDR3 DNA reads TGTGCCAGTCGTAGTTTGGGGGTAGCGGGAAGCTACGAGCAGTACTTC. Translation: CASRSLGVAGSYEQYF.

This clone has only one observation. The J gene is TRBJ2-1, the V gene TRBV3-1 (or the pseudogene TRBV3-2); TRBD1 might be the D (7 bases). CDR3 size: 15 residues. V was pared by 3 bases and J by 3 bases, with 12 bases between. Germline V lookup: CDR1 LGHDT, CDR2 YNNKEL (reference sequence). The CDR3 protein is CASSQTQGGYNEQFF. In nucleotides, the CDR3 is TGTGCCAGCAGCCAGACTCAGGGGGGCTACAATGAGCAGTTCTTC.

The V and J genes are TRBV29-1 and TRBJ2-1; 7 bases map to TRBD1. Germline V gene lookup returns CDR1 SQVTM and CDR2 ANQGSEA. CDR3 size: 13 residues. After removal of 8 bases from V and 4 bases from J, the junction contained 8 bases not matched to a gene. In nucleotides, the CDR3 is TGCAGCCACAACAGGGGTTTTTACAATGAGCAGTTCTTC. This codes for CSHNRGFYNEQFF.

This chain links TRBV29-1 with TRBJ2-3, with D perhaps matching TRBD2 (6 bases). Trimming removed 0 bases at V and 3 bases at J, with 10 bases between. There are 14 residues in the CDR3. Germline V lookup: CDR1 SQVTM, CDR2 ANQGSEA. The CDR3 DNA reads as TGCAGCGTTGAAGACCCGGGAGAGACAGATACGCAGTATTTT. Translation: CSVEDPGETDTQYF.